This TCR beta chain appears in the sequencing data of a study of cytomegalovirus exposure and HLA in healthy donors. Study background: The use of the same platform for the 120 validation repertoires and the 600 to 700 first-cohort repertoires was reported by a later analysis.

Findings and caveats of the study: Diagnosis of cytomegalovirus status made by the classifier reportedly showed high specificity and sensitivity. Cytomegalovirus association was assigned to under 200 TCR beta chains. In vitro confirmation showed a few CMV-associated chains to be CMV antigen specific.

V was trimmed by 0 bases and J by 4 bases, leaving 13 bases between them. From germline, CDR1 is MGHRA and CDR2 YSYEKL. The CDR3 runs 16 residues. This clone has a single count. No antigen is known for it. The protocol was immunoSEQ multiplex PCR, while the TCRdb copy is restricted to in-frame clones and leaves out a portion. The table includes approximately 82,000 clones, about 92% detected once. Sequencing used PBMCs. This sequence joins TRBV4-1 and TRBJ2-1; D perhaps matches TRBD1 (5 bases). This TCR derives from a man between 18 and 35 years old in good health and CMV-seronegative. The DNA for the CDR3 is TGCGCCAGCAGCCAAGATGCCGGACAACGTTACAATGAGCAGTTCTTC. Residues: CASSQDAGQRYNEQFF.